The clone carrying this T cell receptor beta chain has at least ten counts. It was with unique molecular identifiers that the TCRbeta library was prepared. TCRdb re-analysed the PCR reads in MiXCR, keeping a single row per CDR3 protein. The repertoire holds 400,000 to 500,000 distinct CDR3 sequences, with 11% as singletons. This sample is part of a study of T-cell reconstitution after alpha-beta-depleted transplantation in children. The germline CDR1 and CDR2 sequences are MGHDK and SYGVNS. The CDR3 loop spans 15 amino acids. V lost 4 bases and J lost 4; bases outside the gene matches: 5. Material: PBMCs from the stem cell graft donor, obtained from the stem cell graft. This TCR came from a human donor who donated a stem cell graft to a child with acute myeloid leukemia. This chain joins TRBV25-1 and TRBJ2-2; 8 bases align to TRBD2. The CDR3 spells CASSGSGGPTGELFF. For the CDR3, the DNA is TGTGCCAGCAGTGGGTCGGGAGGGCCCACCGGGGAGCTGTTTTTT. The full variable domain, rest sourced from reference TRBV25-1 and TRBJ2-2, is EADIYQTPRYLVIGTGKKITLECSQTMGHDKMYWYQQDPGMELHLIHYSYGVNSTEKGDLSSESTVSRIRTEHFPLTLESARPSHTSQYLCASSGSGGPTGELFFGEGSRLTVL.